What follows describes a single T cell receptor (beta chain). The target of this receptor is not known. No per-base quality is available; no much larger clone lies one base away. The data are from a study of cytomegalovirus exposure and HLA in healthy donors (dated by TCRdb to 2016 to 2017). Study-wide context: An earlier analysis of roughly 630 of the donors reported approximately 290 Gb of sequence data and 100 million to 130 million unique TCR beta sequences from approximately 180 million T cells. A later genetic analysis took genome-wide SNP genotypes for about three fifths of the roughly 700 donors and used that subset as a discovery cohort. Donor age, sex, ethnicity and CMV serostatus were collected together with the repertoire data. Typing coverage differed by locus: A, B, C, DRB1 and DQB1 were typed in roughly 629-640 donors, DQA1 in around 500, DPA1 in approximately 610, and DPB1 in around 490. To predict cytomegalovirus infection status, the study brought together high-throughput TCR immunosequencing, statistical association of individual TCRs with disease status, and machine learning. To decide whether each TCR beta V gene segment behaved as functional or pseudogenic, an earlier analysis of approximately 600 of the donors relied on high-throughput TCR beta sequencing. A later analysis re-analyzed previously published TCR beta repertoires from about 730 donors and added high-resolution HLA genotyping to study TCR occurrence patterns. The study profiled the T cell repertoires of some 610 subjects by immunosequencing and related them to cytomegalovirus serostatus. Both class I and class II loci were covered by HLA typing, at four-digit resolution. About 280 gigabases of sequencing data and approximately 93 million unique TCR sequences were included in an early release covering roughly 700 HLA-typed donors. Among 398 genotyped donors of the cohort, an average of around 240,000 unique TCR beta nucleotide sequences were sequenced per donor, around a sixth of them non-productive. In addition to the first cohort of approximately 670 subjects, a separate validation cohort of under 150 different subjects was used. Because of strong linkage in the cohort, five DR-DQ haplotypes were treated as single units for association and clustering. The study was designed to test whether signatures of past pathogen exposure could be identified by cataloging public T cell receptors. Every discovery cohort repertoire had been produced on one sequencing platform. Among the approximately 420 genotyped donors, approximately 81% belonged to the genetic ancestry cluster associated with self-reported Caucasian donors. Rather than drawing on any new phenotypic data, the later analysis identified candidate immune exposures from TCR beta sequences and the way those sequences occurred across donors. What the work shows at the level of the full study, not this receptor alone: In an earlier analysis of approximately 600 of the donors, most TCR beta V segments were observed in productive rearrangements about 87% or about 30% of the time, broadly matching IMGT annotations. For the cohort, immune exposure information was limited to CMV serostatus. According to a later analysis, parvovirus B19, influenza, CMV and Epstein-Barr virus appeared linked to several top co-occurrence clusters. A further reported finding was that TCR beta sequences accurately predicted the HLA-A and HLA-B alleles for most subjects in the first cohort. Because counts were too low, seventeen rarely observed V segments, including chromosome 9 orphons, were left out of the earlier analysis of some 640 of the donors. A later analysis found that TCR association rates varied across HLA loci, with DRB1 alleles showing the most associated TCRs and HLA-C alleles the fewest. Correlated functional status among segregating V segments might be attributable to linkage disequilibrium, but an unknown experimental factor could not be ruled out. In a later analysis, HLA-associated TCR beta chains were found to be more clonally expanded and to have lower generation probabilities than equally common non-associated chains. A cluster of highly shared sequence variants was judged likely to represent a technical artifact of the sequencing pipeline. Some IMGT-functional V segments, including TRBV6-2 and TRBV6-3, could not be told apart with the 87-base-pair reads, so those segments were excluded. In a later analysis, most CMV-associated TCR beta chains were found to appear HLA-restricted, with HLA associations seemingly driven largely by CMV exposure. When HLA alleles, especially DR and DQ, strongly co-occurred, TCR associations were difficult to assign to individual alleles. An association between a missense DCLRE1C variant and V-gene and J-gene trimming of TCR beta chains was found in a later genetic analysis and replicated in an independent cohort. A few of the identified cytomegalovirus-associated TCR beta chains were confirmed in vitro to be specific for cytomegalovirus antigens. In this cohort, only TCR beta chains were sequenced, and detectable features were limited by the absence of alpha or paired-chain data. Cytomegalovirus status was reported to be diagnosed by the classifier with high specificity and sensitivity in both the original and validation cohorts. Across donors, most TCR sequences were observed very rarely, whereas some public TCRs were present in many individuals. In a later analysis, some 18,000 TCR beta sequences were associated with specific HLA alleles at a false discovery rate of 0.05. The study gave a list of roughly 150 TCR beta chains associated with cytomegalovirus. Presence/absence analyses assumed roughly uniform sequencing depth across donors, an assumption that may not hold. Because HLA typing was missing for some donors at each locus, association tests included only the typed subset. The authors suggested that the approach could potentially be generalized to other disease states and immunological phenotypes. Compared with the roughly 710-donor mean, donors in an Asian-associated ancestry cluster had fewer N-insertions in productive TCRs, according to a later genetic analysis.

The library was made by the immunoSEQ multiplex PCR assay. The multiplex PCR relied on a mix of 60 forward primers for TCR Vbeta segments and 13 reverse primers for TCR Jbeta segments. The CDR3 region of rearranged TCR beta genes was amplified from genomic DNA by a multiplex PCR assay. Amplified TCR beta libraries were sequenced as 87-base-pair reads on the Illumina HiSeq System. The original pipeline was this. Across the roughly 600 repertoires, a later analysis counted some 81 million unique TCR beta chains, roughly 11 million of which were shared by at least two donors. A nearest-neighbor algorithm error-corrected the raw reads and collapsed the reads into unique sequences, merging closely related sequences to remove PCR and sequencing errors. To assign V, D and J gene segments, CDR3 sequences were aligned to IMGT reference sequences. Each retained sequence needed at least a six-nucleotide match to both a V gene segment and a J gene segment. Rearrangements were classified as productive when the CDR3 lacked stop codons and remained in frame with V and J, and all other rearrangements were classified as non-productive. CDR3 was defined by IMGT convention, running from the second conserved V-encoded cysteine to the conserved J-encoded phenylalanine. The earlier analysis of more than 450 of the donors excluded sequences that lacked an unambiguous match to a single V gene segment. An earlier analysis of about 600 of the donors called V segments functional above 56.7% productive rearrangements and segregating when the between-donor standard deviation exceeded 5%. To diagnose cytomegalovirus status from the catalog of TCR beta chain sequences, a statistical classification framework was built. In a later analysis, V and J genes were assigned by comparing TCR nucleotide sequences against IMGT/GENE-DB human TR gene sequences. In a later analysis, CDR3 sequences and most-parsimonious VDJ recombination scenarios were assigned using the TCRdist pipeline. In a later analysis, each TCR beta chain was defined by its CDR3 amino acid sequence together with its V-gene family, and reads lacking a unique V-gene family were excluded. In a later analysis, fewer than 600 highly shared, low-generation-probability nucleotide sequences were removed to address suspected cross-contamination and a sequencing artifact. In a later analysis, a clonal expansion index for each public chain was calculated from normalized within-repertoire ranks of inferred template counts. Generation probabilities in a later analysis came from a VDJ recombination model fitted to out-of-frame rearrangements, and those results were checked against IGoR. In a later analysis, hypergeometric tests were used to score TCR-TCR, TCR-HLA and TCR-CMV co-occurrence, with a repertoire-size bias correction applied to TCR pairs. To estimate false discovery rates, a later analysis permuted the HLA or CMV assignments 20 times. A later analysis grouped co-occurring TCRs with DBSCAN, adding TCRdist sequence similarity when clustering within HLA-allele-positive subsets. Co-occurrence clustering excluded repertoires with fewer than 30,000 or more than 120,000 public chains, plus five with anomalous nucleotide sharing. The clones in this table, taken by TCRdb from immuneACCESS, are in-frame only. Not every clone is retained; where verified, under half of the shortfall comes from an unresolved V gene, and the cause of the rest is unknown. V, J and clone size were drawn from that table, and D and trimming were deduced from the DNA. Across this sample there are about 18,000 clones, with about 70% seen only once. Clones ranked in the top ten supply approximately 3.7% of the sample.

Looking up the germline V gene yields CDR1 MNHNS and CDR2 SASEGT. Including cysteine and phenylalanine, the CDR3 has 13 amino acids. Only the CDR3 part of the read is kept: 39 bases, read in frame from the first base. The trim is 4 bases for V and 2 bases for J, with a gap of 9 bases between the germline ends. The cohort comprised under 700 healthy bone marrow donors. At the time of sampling, every cohort member was nominally healthy, though immune exposures that went unrecorded were likely present. The donor was CMV seronegative and belonged to the group of under 400 seronegative cohort members. A peripheral blood sample was collected from each donor, and TCR beta sequencing was performed on peripheral blood mononuclear cells. Genomic DNA extraction from the blood cell samples was performed with the Qiagen DNeasy Blood Extraction Kit.

Sequencing was done on a sample of PBMCs. The chain was built from TRBV6-1 and TRBJ2-7; TRBD1 could be the D gene, as 6 bases match. The source of this sequence is a man between 18 and 35 years old in good health and CMV-seronegative. The CDR3 here reads CASSVGQPYEQYF. At the DNA level, the sequence is TGTGCCAGCAGTGTCGGACAGCCCTACGAGCAGTACTTC.